This section outlines one T cell receptor (beta chain) sequence together with its context. As yet, its antigen is unknown. The data are from a study of cytomegalovirus exposure and HLA in healthy donors. As for the study in general: Some 180 million T cells yielded some 120 million unique TCR beta sequences in earlier analysis.

60 Vbeta and 13 Jbeta primers were used in PCR. Per the authors' pipeline: Later, an analysis found 80 million or so unique TCR beta chains, and approximately 10 million of these were shared. Sequencing was performed with immunoSEQ multiplex PCR; in TCRdb, only in-frame clones are kept and a portion is missing. The DNA gave D and trimming, while V, J and clone size come from that table. The table lists 200,000 to 250,000 clones, 82% of them singletons, with 5.4% in the top ten. General observations from the study: Further analysis, carried out later, found HLA-associated TCR beta chains more clonally expanded than equally common other chains. At a 0.05 false discovery rate, a later analysis found over 15,000 TCR beta sequences to be associated with HLA alleles.

The CDR3 totals 15 residues. The V and J ends lost 3 bases and 0 bases respectively, with 12 bases between them. Germline assignment: CDR1 SGHRS and CDR2 YFSETQ. This sequence was found in a woman aged 40 to 50 in good health and CMV-seropositive. V usage is TRBV5-1 and J usage is TRBJ1-2; D not resolved. Sequenced: PBMCs. CDR3 coding DNA: TGCGCCAGCAGCTACGAATATGGGCCTAACTATGGCTACACCTTC. Its protein product is CASSYEYGPNYGYTF.